This TCR beta chain is drawn from a study of blood T cell repertoires in COVID-19. About the research overall: Researchers got acute and convalescent COVID-19 samples from the United States, Italy and Spain. Sources were T cells, B-cell-depleted T cells, or PBMCs; the material itself was cDNA or gDNA.

Trimming at V came to 4 bases and at J to 7 bases, leaving 9 bases not matched to a gene. Germline loops: CDR1 SGHRS, CDR2 YFSETQ. This CDR3 is 15 amino acids long. Source study methods: Estimation of nucleated cell counts relied on the amplification of reference gene primers. This table comes from immunoSEQ multiplex PCR, and its TCRdb copy is limited to in-frame clones, with some not included. V and J calls and clone size follow that table, whereas D and trimming were derived from the DNA. The repertoire holds roughly 140,000 clones, with more than 85% as singletons. The chain is built from TRBV5-1 and TRBJ2-1, with 9 bases matching TRBD1. Sequencing used peripheral blood. The sequence was collected from an older woman with acute or convalescent COVID-19. DNA for the CDR3: TGCGCCAGCAGCAGCCACAGGGGGCGCGGGAATGAGCAGTTCTTC. Encoded protein: CASSSHRGRGNEQFF.